One T cell receptor (beta chain) is described in this entry. As defined, naive CD8 cells were CD45RO-negative and positively selected for CCR7, with terminally differentiated effector memory CD45RA+ cells excluded. Looked up from germline, CDR1 is GTSNPN and CDR2 is SVGIG (reference sequence). The CDR3 spans 12 residues. The data stem from a study of shared clonotypes between healthy human individuals. Sequenced by immunoSEQ multiplex PCR; TCRdb stores in-frame clones only, minus some. Among a few hundred thousand clones listed, around 95% were seen once. The chain carries TRBV30 and TRBJ2-7; the D gene is possibly TRBD2 (6 bases). The source material was naive CD8+ T cells sorted from blood. The sequence was collected from a woman in her twenties or thirties in good health. The CDR3 DNA reads as TGTGCTCTGAACCGGGGGTTCTACGAGCAGTACTTC. Translating gives CALNRGFYEQYF.